What follows are 21 T cell receptor beta chains derived from one specimen sequenced in a study of graft-versus-host responses after intestinal transplantation. TCRdb keeps only in-frame clones here, not all; method: immunoSEQ multiplex PCR. The sample yields roughly 45,000 clones, about 94% seen once. The starting material was PBMCs, obtained more than 310 days after intestinal transplant. These TCRs come from a human patient who received an intestinal transplant, so some T cells may come from the graft donor.

The chain combines TRBV11-2 with TRBJ1-2; D is possibly TRBD1 (6 bases). Germline loops: CDR1 SGHAT, CDR2 FQNNGV. The germline V and J ends were trimmed by 5 bases and 2 bases, with 9 bases remaining between them. The CDR3 is 13 amino acids. The CDR3 DNA sequence: TGTGCCAGCAGCCCAGGACAGAACTATGGCTACACCTTC. This encodes CASSPGQNYGYTF.

The rearrangement joins TRBV7-3 to TRBJ2-1; a possible D gene is TRBD1 (6 bases). V lost 5 bases and J 5 bases, leaving 22 bases between the germline ends. This CDR3 is 17 amino acids long. Germline assignment: CDR1 SGHTA and CDR2 FQGTGA. This chain's CDR3 is CASSQGLRGNTDNEQFF. The DNA for the CDR3 is TGTGCCAGCAGCCAAGGGCTCAGGGGAAATACGGACAATGAGCAGTTCTTC.

A few counts support this clone. The V gene is TRBV25-1, the J gene TRBJ2-5; a weak D match, TRBD1 (6 bases). The germline CDR1 and CDR2 sequences are MGHDK and SYGVNS. Trimming left V 8 bases short and J 5 bases short, with 18 bases between. This CDR3 has 14 amino acids. The CDR3 region has the DNA TGTGCCAGCTCTACCAGGGGTGGGCTGGAGACCCAGTACTTC. The encoded protein is CASSTRGGLETQYF.

This chain links TRBV7-9 with TRBJ2-5, with D possibly being TRBD1 or TRBD2 (6 bases each). The ends were cut back, 5 bases at V and 0 bases at J, with 19 bases in the middle. The CDR3 is made up of 17 amino acids. The V gene's germline CDR1 is SEHNR and CDR2 FQNEAQ (reference sequence). The CDR3 reads CASSPPAGQAYQETQYF. CDR3 nucleotide sequence: TGTGCCAGCAGCCCGCCGGCGGGACAAGCGTACCAAGAGACCCAGTACTTC.

The chain couples TRBV29-1 to TRBJ2-3, with D maybe TRBD1 (6 bases). The CDR3 extends over 14 amino acids. Germline-derived CDR1 and CDR2 are SQVTM and ANQGSEA. Trimming removed 4 bases from V and 0 bases from J, with 11 bases in between. The CDR3 region is CSVVLGASTDTQYF. CDR3 DNA: TGCAGCGTTGTATTGGGGGCTAGCACAGATACGCAGTATTTT.

The chain joins TRBV2 to TRBJ2-6, with D hard to call. The V gene lost 6 bases and the J gene lost 4 bases, with 13 bases spanning the gap. This CDR3 spans 15 amino acids. Looked up from germline, CDR1 is SNHLY and CDR2 is FYNNEI. CDR3 sequence reads: CASSDTLGGANVLTF. The CDR3 region has the DNA TGTGCCAGCAGCGACACATTGGGGGGGGCCAACGTCCTGACTTTC.

V and J are TRBV14 and TRBJ2-7; weak D call: TRBD1 (5 bases). In germline, CDR1 is SGHDN, CDR2 FVKESK. This CDR3 has 12 residues. The V and J ends lost 6 bases and 3 bases respectively, with 9 bases between them. The CDR3 here is CASSPGHYEQYF. CDR3 sequence (DNA): TGTGCCAGCAGTCCCGGACACTACGAGCAGTACTTC.

The chain couples TRBV6-1 to TRBJ2-7, with 10 bases aligning to TRBD1. CDR3 length: 14 amino acids. Germline V gives CDR1 MNHNS, CDR2 SASEGT. The trim removed 6 bases at V and 3 bases at J, leaving 5 bases unmatched. CDR3 nucleotide sequence: TGTGCCAGCAGCCCCGGACAGGGGGGCTACGAGCAGTACTTC. It yields the protein CASSPGQGGYEQYF.

CDR3 region: CASSSAGGSYEQYF. As DNA, the CDR3 is TGTGCCAGCAGCTCCGCCGGAGGGTCCTACGAGCAGTACTTC. The rearrangement uses TRBV7-9 and TRBJ2-7, with a tentative D call TRBD2 (6 bases). The CDR3 covers 14 residues. Germline V gene lookup returns CDR1 SEHNR and CDR2 FQNEAQ (reference sequence). Trimming removed 4 bases at V and 1 base at J, with 11 bases between. Full variable domain (outside the CDR3, taken from reference TRBV7-9 and TRBJ2-7): DTGVSQNPRHKITKRGQNVTFRCDPISEHNRLYWYRQTLGQGPEFLTYFQNEAQLEKSRLLSDRFSAERPKGSFSTLEIQRTEQGDSAMYLCASSSAGGSYEQYFGPGTRLTVT.

This clone was recorded once. The chain is built from TRBV5-6 and TRBJ1-1; D is ambiguous. The V gene lost 1 base and the J gene lost 5 bases, with 3 bases spanning the gap. CDR1 is SGHDT and CDR2 is YYEEEE in the germline V gene. The length of the CDR3 is 11 residues. In DNA form, the CDR3 reads TGTGCCAGCAGCTTGCAGACTGAAGCTTTCTTT. Protein product: CASSLQTEAFF. The complete variable domain, with remaining parts taken from reference TRBV5-6 and TRBJ1-1, reads DAGVTQSPTHLIKTRGQQVTLRCSPKSGHDTVSWYQQALGQGPQFIFQYYEEEERQRGNFPDRFSGHQFPNYSSELNVNALLLGDSALYLCASSLQTEAFFGQGTRLTVV.

This clone was picked up one time. The V call is TRBV4-2, the J call TRBJ2-5; no reliable D call. The CDR3 is 16 amino acids. V lost 1 base and J lost 5, with 17 bases in between. Germline CDR1 and CDR2: LGHNA and YNFKEQ. CDR3 sequence (DNA): TGTGCCAGCAGCCAAGGTTTGGCCCAGCACGACGAGACCCAGTACTTC. It is translated as CASSQGLAQHDETQYF.

The chain has TRBV9 and TRBJ1-1; D remains unclear. The V and J ends lost 0 bases and 3 bases respectively, with 6 bases between them. CDR1 SGDLS and CDR2 YYNGEE come from the germline V gene. The CDR3 is made up of 13 amino acids. CDR3 protein: CASSVVGYTEAFF. The DNA for the CDR3 is TGTGCCAGCAGCGTAGTAGGGTACACTGAAGCTTTCTTT.

The rearrangement joins TRBV2 to TRBJ2-5; the D is unclear. The CDR3 runs to 12 residues. The V gene lost 7 bases and the J gene lost 4 bases, with 10 bases spanning the gap. Germline values: CDR1 SNHLY, CDR2 FYNNEI. DNA for the CDR3: TGTGCCAGCACTAACCTAGGAGAGACCCAGTACTTC. Translated: CASTNLGETQYF.

The chain employs TRBV5-6 and TRBJ2-1, with D perhaps matching TRBD1 (5 bases). CDR3 length: 16 residues. V dropped 6 bases and J dropped 1 base, with 17 bases sitting between them. CDR1 and CDR2 from the germline V gene are SGHDT and YYEEEE. The CDR3 loop reads CASTRRNRPSYNEQFF. CDR3 sequence (DNA): TGTGCCAGCACCCGTCGAAACAGGCCTTCCTACAATGAGCAGTTCTTC.

This chain links TRBV10-2 with TRBJ2-1; 9 bases agree with TRBD2. CDR1 and CDR2 from the germline V gene are WSHSY and SAAADI. The CDR3 covers 15 residues. Trimming cost V 5 bases and J 4 bases; bases outside gene matches: 6. As DNA, the CDR3 is TGCGCCAGCAGTCCCACTAGCGGGCCTTACAATGAGCAGTTCTTC. Protein: CASSPTSGPYNEQFF.

The V gene is TRBV6-5, the J gene TRBJ2-1; TRBD2 aligns across 9 bases. From germline, CDR1 is MNHEY and CDR2 SVGAGI. The CDR3 is 16 residues long. The ends lost 0 bases at V and 0 bases at J; junction bases unmatched: 0. DNA for the CDR3: TGTGCCAGCAGTTACTCTAGCGGGAGCTCCTACAATGAGCAGTTCTTC. Translated: CASSYSSGSSYNEQFF.

The rearrangement links TRBV9 to TRBJ1-1, with D possibly matching TRBD1 (6 bases). CDR1 SGDLS and CDR2 YYNGEE come from the germline V gene. V shed 0 bases and J shed 1 base, with 10 bases lying between them. The CDR3 length is 15 residues. As DNA, the CDR3 is TGTGCCAGCAGCGTAGGAGGCAGGGGGAACACTGAAGCTTTCTTT. Its translation is CASSVGGRGNTEAFF.

J is TRBJ2-7 and V is TRBV19, with 7 positions matching TRBD1. V lost 5 bases, J lost 3 bases, and 1 base stayed unmatched. The CDR3 runs 12 residues. Germline V lookup: CDR1 LNHDA, CDR2 SQIVND (reference sequence). Here the CDR3 reads CASSPGGYEQYF. CDR3 coding DNA: TGTGCCAGTAGTCCAGGGGGCTACGAGCAGTACTTC.

V gene TRBV11-2 combines with J gene TRBJ2-7, with D perhaps TRBD1 (5 bases). The CDR3 consists of 17 residues. Trimming pared 0 bases from V and 5 bases from J, leaving 20 bases between. Germline V CDR1 and CDR2: SGHAT, FQNNGV. The CDR3 DNA reads as TGTGCCAGCAGCTTAGATCTTCTCAGGGCCTCCCTGCACGAGCAGTACTTC. This sequence encodes CASSLDLLRASLHEQYF. Full variable domain (rest looked up from reference TRBV11-2 and TRBJ2-7): EAGVAQSPRYKIIEKRQSVAFWCNPISGHATLYWYQQILGQGPKLLIQFQNNGVVDDSQLPKDRFSAERLKGVDSTLKIQPAKLEDSAVYLCASSLDLLRASLHEQYFGPGTRLTVT.

The V gene is TRBV29-1, the J gene TRBJ1-1; D unresolved. Looked up from germline, CDR1 is SQVTM and CDR2 is ANQGSEA. The CDR3 loop spans 12 amino acids. V lost 0 bases and J lost 6, with 8 bases in between. The CDR3 DNA reads TGCAGCGTTGAAGAGGAAAGGCCTGAAGCTTTCTTT. Protein: CSVEEERPEAFF.

This chain links TRBV2 with TRBJ1-5, with D possibly being TRBD1 (5 bases). CDR1 and CDR2 (germline): SNHLY, FYNNEI. The CDR3 loop spans 14 amino acids. Trimming took off 6 bases at V and 6 bases at J, with 15 bases between the two ends. The CDR3 here is CASSPRGVAQPQHF. CDR3 sequence (DNA): TGTGCCAGCAGCCCACGGGGGGTTGCTCAGCCCCAGCATTTT.